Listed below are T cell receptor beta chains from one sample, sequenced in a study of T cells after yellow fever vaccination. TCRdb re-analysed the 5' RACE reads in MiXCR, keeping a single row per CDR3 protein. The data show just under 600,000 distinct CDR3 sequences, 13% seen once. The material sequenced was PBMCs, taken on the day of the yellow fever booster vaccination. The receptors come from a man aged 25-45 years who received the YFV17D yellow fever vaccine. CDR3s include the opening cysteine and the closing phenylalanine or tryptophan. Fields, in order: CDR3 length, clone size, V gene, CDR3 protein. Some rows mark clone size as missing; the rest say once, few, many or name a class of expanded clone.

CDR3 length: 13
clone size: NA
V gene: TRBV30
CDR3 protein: CAWALGRTYEQYF

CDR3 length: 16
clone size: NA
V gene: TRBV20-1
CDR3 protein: CSAEGLAGGSNQPQHF

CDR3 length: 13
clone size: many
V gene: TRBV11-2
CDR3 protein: CASSFQGNTEAFF

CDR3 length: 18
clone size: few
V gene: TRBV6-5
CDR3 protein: CASSYRTSGRHSYNEQFF

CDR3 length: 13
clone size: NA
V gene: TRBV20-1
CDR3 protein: CSARDEPFNEQYF

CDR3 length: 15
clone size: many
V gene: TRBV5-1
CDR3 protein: CASSSEGGRSAEAFF

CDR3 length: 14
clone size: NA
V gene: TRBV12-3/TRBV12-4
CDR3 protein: CASSLRGVGSPLHF

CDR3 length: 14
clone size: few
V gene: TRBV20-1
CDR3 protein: CSARWVGGWDEQFF

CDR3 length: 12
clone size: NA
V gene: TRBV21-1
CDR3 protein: CASSRRGEEQFF

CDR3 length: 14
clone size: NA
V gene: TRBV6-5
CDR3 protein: CASSYSRTSGTQYF

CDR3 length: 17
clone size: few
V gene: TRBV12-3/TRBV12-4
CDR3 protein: CASSPGWAHNSGNTIYF

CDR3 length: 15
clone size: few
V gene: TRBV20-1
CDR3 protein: CSATGLAGDYYEQYF

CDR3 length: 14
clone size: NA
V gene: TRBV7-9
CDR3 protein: CASSPGFSPNEQYF

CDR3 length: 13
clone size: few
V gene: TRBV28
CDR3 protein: CASRIGREYGYTF

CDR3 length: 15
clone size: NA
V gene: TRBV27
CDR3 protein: CASSFGTGGSGELFF

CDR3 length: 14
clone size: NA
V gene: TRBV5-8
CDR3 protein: CASSLGGAVKTQYF

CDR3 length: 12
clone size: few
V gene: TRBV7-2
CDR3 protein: CASSPGLDTQYF

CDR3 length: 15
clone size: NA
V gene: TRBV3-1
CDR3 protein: CASSPVPFGAGELFF

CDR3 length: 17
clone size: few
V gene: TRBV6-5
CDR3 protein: CASSYTPGLAGFNEQYF

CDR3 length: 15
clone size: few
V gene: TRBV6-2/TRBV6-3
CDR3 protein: CASQATYRATNEQFF

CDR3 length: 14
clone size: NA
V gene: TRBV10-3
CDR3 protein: CAIGDGQGRETQYF

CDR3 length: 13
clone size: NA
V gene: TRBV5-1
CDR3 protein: CASSLGTGGAAFF

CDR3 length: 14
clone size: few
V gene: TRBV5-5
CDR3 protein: CASSPGPGWTEAFF

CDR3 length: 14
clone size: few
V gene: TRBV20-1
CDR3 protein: CSAGTGVGTGELFF

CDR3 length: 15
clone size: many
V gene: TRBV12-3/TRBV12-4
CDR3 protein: CASSQTSGYTDTQYF

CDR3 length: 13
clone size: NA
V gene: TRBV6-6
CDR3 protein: CASSYGGFQPQHF

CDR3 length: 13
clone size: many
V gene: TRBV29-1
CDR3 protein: CSVERGQVNEQFF

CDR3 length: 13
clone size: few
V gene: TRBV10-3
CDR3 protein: CAISESPNTEAFF

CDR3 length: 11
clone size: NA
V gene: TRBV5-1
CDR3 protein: CASSLDGEAFF

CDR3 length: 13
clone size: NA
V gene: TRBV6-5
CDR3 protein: CASSYYGEHEQYF

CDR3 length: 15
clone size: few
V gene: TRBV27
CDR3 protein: CASSLRVPLRYEQYF

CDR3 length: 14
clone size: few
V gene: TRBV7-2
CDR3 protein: CASSTSWGLHEQYF

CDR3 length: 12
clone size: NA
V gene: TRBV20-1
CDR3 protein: CSATTGRYEQYF

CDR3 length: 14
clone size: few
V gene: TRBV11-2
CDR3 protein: CASSPDRGENIQYF

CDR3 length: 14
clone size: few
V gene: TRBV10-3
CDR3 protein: CAISRGDFQETQYF

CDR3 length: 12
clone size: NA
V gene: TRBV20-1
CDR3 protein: CSARIQDYGYTF

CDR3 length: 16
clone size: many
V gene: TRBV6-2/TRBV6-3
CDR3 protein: CASSYVGLADYNEQFF

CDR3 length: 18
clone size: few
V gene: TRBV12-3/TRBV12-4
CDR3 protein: CAFSPPQASSHPDYEQFF

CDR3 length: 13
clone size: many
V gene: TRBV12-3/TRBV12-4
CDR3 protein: CASRGSGAYEQYF

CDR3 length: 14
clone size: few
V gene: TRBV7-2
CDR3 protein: CASSLGREQYEQYF

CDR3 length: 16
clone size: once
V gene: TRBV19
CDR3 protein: CASAPQGGSSYNEQFF